What follows is one T cell receptor beta chain and its context. The antigen it recognizes is unknown. Base-call qualities are not available, and no considerably larger clone is one nucleotide away. The data are from a study of shared clonotypes between healthy human individuals (dated by TCRdb to the early 2020s). About the study as a whole: A couple of women and a few men aged 18 to 49 years were included in the cohort. For each donor, CD4 naive and CD4 memory were each run on three plates, CD8 naive on two plates, and CD8 memory on one plate. The study deeply sequenced blood TCR repertoires of several healthy adults to estimate repertoire size and the extent of clonotype sharing between individuals. To increase sequencing depth and limit assay-specific biases, different laboratories used diverse techniques to prepare libraries and sequence TCR repertoires. Between about 0.9 and 10 billion PBMCs per donor were obtained by leukapheresis. The research as a whole found: Approximately 5% of naive CD4, 3% to 3.5% of naive CD8, about 2.4% of memory CD4, and about 0.4% of memory CD8 clonotypes were shared across a few donors. Higher generation probabilities were observed for clonotypes shared by all four sorted-subset donors than for non-shared clonotypes. Sampling was limited to blood, and TCR repertoires in tissue likely differ from TCR repertoires in blood. Incomplete sequencing was indicated by rarefaction of sorted-subset datasets, despite the large sequencing depth. Pairwise subsampling led to the expectation that sequencing depth would affect the degree of clonotype sharing among donors. Naive subsets generally had larger estimated clonotype richness than memory subsets did. The small number of donors limited the genetic and exposure-history diversity represented.

CDR1 and CDR2 (SGHTA, FQGNSA) derive from the germline V gene. Measured from the cysteine to the phenylalanine, the CDR3 is 16 residues long. Of all the DNA, just the CDR3 is kept, 48 bases in frame from base 1. The germline V end is reduced by 5 bases and the J end by 0 bases; junction bases left unmatched: 9. The donors were healthy, HIV-negative adults with no recently reported acute infections or vaccinations. All donors were Caucasian adults living in Nashville, Tennessee, USA. Magnetic negative selection was used to enrich CD4+ T cells, after which naive cells were positively selected on CD45RA and the negative fraction became the memory subset. Blood was obtained by leukapheresis, after which PBMCs were separated by Ficoll-Histopaque density gradient centrifugation and cryopreserved in liquid nitrogen vapor phase. Analytical flow cytometry was used to check the purity and quantity of every magnetically sorted T cell population. Genomic DNA was isolated from each sorted fraction and quantified by UV absorbance on a Nanodrop 2000c.

Using the deep immunoSEQ assay, multiplex PCR amplified TCR CDR3 regions from genomic DNA. For each cell subset, the extracted genomic DNA was distributed evenly across all wells of several immunoSEQ 96-well plates, and each plate served as one replicate. For sorted subsets, around 0.2 ug genomic DNA, equal to tens of thousands of T cell genomes, was loaded into each replicate PCR. The purified libraries were quantified using a Qubit 3.0 fluorometer, sized with a Bioanalyzer 2100, and then quantified again using the KAPA Library Quantification kit. A separate single-read 150-cycle Illumina NextSeq 550 flow cell was used to sequence each immunoSEQ 96-well plate. As for how the authors treated the data: Because only junctional sequences without quality scores were contained in the immunoSEQ output, filtering matching that applied to full-length reads could not be performed. Sequences were annotated with PyIR, a Python wrapper for IgBLAST v1.9, and V/J genes and CDR3 were assigned using IMGT germline references. Reads were removed for weak V/J assignments (E-value above 1e-6), missing CDR3, stop codons, out-of-frame junctions, or ambiguous translated residues. V3J clonotypes were defined by identical inferred V gene, J gene, and CDR3 amino acid sequence. The percentage overlap between two repertoires was calculated by dividing the number of shared unique clonotypes by the size of the smaller repertoire. Repertoire richness was assessed with RTK rarefaction, the Chao1 estimator, and Recon v2.1 estimates of unobserved clonotypes. Generation probabilities for all TCRbeta clonotypes obtained by the gDNA method from a handful of donors were computed using OLGA. Not all clones reach the TCRdb copy of this immuneACCESS table, which keeps in-frame sequences only. Checked studies attribute under half of the gap to unresolved V genes and leave the rest unexplained. The V and J calls and the clone size are those of that table, but D and trimming were determined from the DNA. The sample table records roughly 1,000,000 clones; 75% to 85% of these occur just once. The top ten clonotypes cover under 0.6% of the sample.

The sequenced sample consisted of memory CD4+ T cells from PBMCs. The cell subset or site label here, explained by the study, means: CD45RA-negative fraction. The chain is encoded by TRBV7-2 joined to TRBJ2-7; 8 bases in the junction line up with TRBD1. This clonotype was sampled from a man aged 18 to 29 in good health. Some clones in this sample may be carry-over from other donors' samples. Read as DNA, the sequence is TGTGCCAGCAGCGCCGCCTCGGGACAGGTCTCCTACGAGCAGTACTTC. Its amino acids are CASSAASGQVSYEQYF.